This T cell receptor (beta chain) was found in a study of blood T cell repertoires in COVID-19. Study at large: Donors in the United States, Italy and Spain gave samples during acute or convalescent COVID-19. T cells, B-cell-depleted T cells, or PBMCs provided the cDNA or gDNA that served as material.

Original analysis: Estimated nucleated cell counts came from reference gene primer amplification. Assay used: immunoSEQ multiplex PCR; TCRdb lists only in-frame clones, some missing. V, J and clone size are those of that table, while D and trimming were read from the DNA. The sample shows approximately 88,000 clones, around 87% of them seen only once. Sequenced material: peripheral blood. This sequence originates from a male donor with acute or convalescent COVID-19.

The CDR3 is CASSYSPDRAYEQYF. Here the CDR3 DNA reads TGTGCCAGCAGTTACTCTCCGGACAGGGCCTACGAGCAGTACTTC. The genes are TRBV6-5 and TRBJ2-7; the match to TRBD1 covers 8 bases. The V gene end was trimmed by 0 bases and the J gene end by 2 bases; junction bases not matched to a gene: 3. The CDR3 spans 15 residues. Germline-derived CDR1 and CDR2 are MNHEY and SVGAGI.